The 20 T cell receptor beta chains listed next were all sequenced from one sample in a study of blood T cells in healthy people across ages. Then a second PCR, running roughly 7 to 11 cycles, was carried out with a sample-barcoded 5' primer and a J-beta primer mix. TCRdb recomputed calls from the 5' RACE reads with MiXCR, one row per CDR3 protein. The data contain about 280,000 distinct CDR3 sequences, 27% of them seen just once; the ten biggest clones take up 25% to 30%. Input material: blood. The receptors stem from a woman aged 70-85 years in good health.

This clonotype occurred a few times. The chain combines TRBV29-1 with TRBJ2-2; 12 bases fit TRBD2. CDR3 length: 15 amino acids. The germline CDR1 and CDR2 sequences are SQVTM and ANQGSEA. V shed 5 bases and J 4 bases; nucleotides not matched to a gene: 5. In DNA, the CDR3 is TGCAGCGTTCAGGCGACTAGCGGGGGCACCGGGGAGCTGTTTTTT. As protein: CSVQATSGGTGELFF.

This clonotype appeared many times. The chain employs TRBV20-1 and TRBJ2-5, with D possibly matching TRBD1 (5 bases). Germline V gene sequence: CDR1 DFQATT, CDR2 SNEGSKA (reference sequence). The CDR3 totals 16 residues. Trimming removed 0 bases from V and 3 bases from J, with 17 bases in between. In DNA, the CDR3 is TGCAGTGCTAGAGATTTTGGGGCAGTTAGCAAAGAGACCCAGTACTTC. Residues: CSARDFGAVSKETQYF.

This clonotype turned up a few times. The chain recombines TRBV14 with TRBJ2-2, with D possibly being TRBD2 (6 bases). Germline CDR1 SGHDN, CDR2 FVKESK. This CDR3 has 14 residues. V lost 6 bases and J 6 bases, leaving 14 bases between the germline ends. This CDR3 reads CASSPRWDSGELFF. The DNA of the CDR3 is TGTGCCAGCAGTCCCAGGTGGGACTCCGGGGAGCTGTTTTTT.

This clonotype has a count of ten or more. CDR3 sequence: CSVATGGSEAFF. The CDR3 DNA reads as TGCAGCGTGGCAACAGGGGGATCTGAAGCTTTCTTT. The rearrangement links TRBV29-1 to TRBJ1-1; 8 positions agree with TRBD1. Germline V lookup: CDR1 SQVTM, CDR2 ANQGSEA. The CDR3 sequence is 12 residues long. With 6 bases clipped from V and 6 bases from J, the junction kept 6 bases outside the gene matches.

This clonotype appeared a few times. The chain has TRBV7-9 and TRBJ2-7; D gene uncertain. Germline loops: CDR1 SEHNR, CDR2 FQNEAQ (reference sequence). This CDR3 has 13 residues. With 5 bases removed from V and 5 bases from J, the gap between germline ends came to 13 bases. The CDR3 protein is CASSPAFQDEQYF. The DNA of the CDR3 is TGTGCCAGCAGCCCGGCGTTTCAGGACGAGCAGTACTTC. Variable domain in full (rest from reference TRBV7-9 and TRBJ2-7): DTGVSQNPRHKITKRGQNVTFRCDPISEHNRLYWYRQTLGQGPEFLTYFQNEAQLEKSRLLSDRFSAERPKGSFSTLEIQRTEQGDSAMYLCASSPAFQDEQYFGPGTRLTVT.

The V and J genes are TRBV3-1 and TRBJ2-5; 10 positions agree with TRBD1. The J call may be wrong; the DNA end is better matched by TRBJ2-1. The CDR3 is made up of 14 amino acids. Germline V gene lookup returns CDR1 LGHDT and CDR2 YNNKEL (reference sequence). CDR3 DNA: TGTGCCAGCAGCCGCCGGGACAGGGGCAATGAGCAGTTCTTC. This encodes CASSRRDRGNEQFF.

There are a few counts of this clonotype. The chain carries TRBV9 and TRBJ2-2; D is undetermined. With 0 bases removed from V and 2 bases from J, the gap between germline ends came to 8 bases. This CDR3 has 15 amino acids. Germline values: CDR1 SGDLS, CDR2 YYNGEE. DNA of the CDR3: TGTGCCAGCAGCGTAGATAGACTTAACACCGGGGAGCTGTTTTTT. Its translation: CASSVDRLNTGELFF.

This chain joins TRBV20-1 and TRBJ2-5; TRBD2 might be the D (6 bases). Trimming removed 8 bases at V and 4 bases at J, with 23 bases between. CDR1 is DFQATT and CDR2 is SNEGSKA in the germline V gene (reference sequence). CDR3 length: 15 residues. The CDR3 here is CSTTLGSGLGETQYF. For the CDR3, the DNA is TGCAGTACGACTCTAGGTAGCGGCTTAGGAGAGACCCAGTACTTC.

This chain links TRBV2 with TRBJ2-1; TRBD1 might be the D (5 bases). CDR1 and CDR2 (germline): SNHLY, FYNNEI. V was cut by 6 bases and J by 0 bases, with 15 bases left in between. CDR3 length: 16 residues. The CDR3 loop reads CASRDRDRNSYNEQFF. The CDR3 nucleotides are TGTGCCAGCAGGGACCGCGACAGAAACTCCTACAATGAGCAGTTCTTC.

The rearrangement joins TRBV28 to TRBJ1-5; the D is unclear. CDR3 length: 14 amino acids. V lost 7 bases and J 7 bases, leaving 17 bases between the germline ends. Germline values: CDR1 MDHEN, CDR2 SYDVKM. CDR3 DNA sequence: TGTGCCAGCAAAACCCAGCCTGGTGGGCAGCCCCAGCATTTT. Encoded protein: CASKTQPGGQPQHF.

The rearrangement joins TRBV12-3 or TRBV12-4 to TRBJ1-4, with 8 bases matching TRBD1. This CDR3 region has 22 residues. Trimming removed 6 bases from V and 5 bases from J; junction bases left unmatched: 29. The CDR3 DNA follows: TGTGCCAGCAGCCGGGGGACAGGCACACAGGGGGTTTCCCGAGAAAGAAATGAAAAACTGTTTTTT. Residues: CASSRGTGTQGVSRERNEKLFF.

The chain has TRBV7-2 and TRBJ2-3, with 7 nucleotides matching TRBD2. Germline assignment: CDR1 SGHTA and CDR2 FQGNSA. The CDR3 contains 16 residues. With 5 bases clipped from V and 6 bases from J, the junction kept 14 bases outside the gene matches. The CDR3 DNA reads TGTGCCAGCAGCCAGGAGGGAGGGAGGGCGACGGATACGCAGTATTTT. Its protein product is CASSQEGGRATDTQYF.

The genes are TRBV28 and TRBJ2-3, with a weak D call TRBD1 (6 bases). V was trimmed by 6 bases and J by 1 base, leaving 17 bases between them. The germline gives CDR1 MDHEN, CDR2 SYDVKM. The CDR3 is 16 amino acids. The chain's CDR3 is CASSRSGTTGTDTQYF. CDR3 DNA sequence: TGTGCCAGCAGCCGTTCGGGGACAACTGGCACAGATACGCAGTATTTT.

This clonotype was found many times. V is TRBV28 and J is TRBJ2-5; unclear D gene. V dropped 1 base and J dropped 4 bases, with 10 bases sitting between them. CDR3 size: 14 residues. CDR1 is MDHEN, CDR2 SYDVKM, per germline. The CDR3: CASSLFSSLETQYF. The CDR3 bases are TGTGCCAGCAGTTTATTTTCCAGCTTAGAGACCCAGTACTTC.

The J gene is TRBJ2-3, the V gene TRBV28; D ambiguous. Germline V lookup: CDR1 MDHEN, CDR2 SYDVKM. CDR3 length: 15 amino acids. With 7 bases removed from V and 2 bases from J, the gap between germline ends came to 16 bases. The CDR3 DNA sequence: TGTGCCAGCACCACATCGAGAGGCTTCACAGATACGCAGTATTTT. It yields the protein CASTTSRGFTDTQYF.

The V call is TRBV7-2, the J call TRBJ2-7; D not certain. CDR1 and CDR2 (germline): SGHTA, FQGNSA. CDR3 size: 11 residues. V lost 5 bases and J lost 3, with 5 bases in between. The CDR3 DNA follows: TGTGCCAGCAGCGTGCGCTACGAGCAGTACTTC. Its translation is CASSVRYEQYF.

This chain connects TRBV7-2 to TRBJ2-7, with a tentative D call TRBD1 (6 bases). Germline V lookup: CDR1 SGHTA, CDR2 FQGNSA. With 4 bases removed from V and 1 base from J, the gap between germline ends came to 11 bases. CDR3 size: 14 residues. The CDR3 here is CASSSNRASYEQYF. The CDR3 DNA sequence: TGTGCCAGCAGCTCCAACAGGGCTTCCTACGAGCAGTACTTC.

This clonotype has just a few counts. V usage is TRBV29-1 and J usage is TRBJ2-7; D is ambiguous. Trimming removed 4 bases from V and 5 bases from J, with 6 bases in between. The CDR3 contains 10 residues. CDR1 is SQVTM and CDR2 is ANQGSEA in the germline V gene. The DNA of the CDR3 is TGCAGCGTTGGCCGGGACGAGCAGTACTTC. Encoded protein: CSVGRDEQYF.

In nucleotides, the CDR3 is TGTGCCAGCAGTTCCCTCAGTGGGGCTATGAACACTGAAGCTTTCTTT. Translated: CASSSLSGAMNTEAFF. V gene TRBV27 combines with J gene TRBJ1-1; D perhaps matches TRBD1 (5 bases). Trimming took 4 bases from V and 0 from J, leaving 15 bases between them. The CDR3 covers 16 residues. Germline V gives CDR1 MNHEY, CDR2 SMNVEV (reference sequence).

This chain connects TRBV4-1 to TRBJ1-2; the match to TRBD1 covers 8 bases. V lost 3 bases, J lost 2 bases, and 5 bases stayed unmatched. The CDR3 totals 15 residues. Germline assignment: CDR1 MGHRA and CDR2 YSYEKL. The CDR3 DNA is TGCGCCAGCAGCCACGTAGGACAGGGAAACTATGGCTACACCTTC. Its translation: CASSHVGQGNYGYTF.